Listed below are T cell receptor beta chains from one sample, sequenced in a study of cytomegalovirus exposure and HLA in healthy donors. Method: immunoSEQ multiplex PCR; TCRdb's copy keeps in-frame clones and lacks some. Among roughly 100,000 clones, about 79% were seen once, and the ten largest hold roughly 5.9%. Input material: PBMCs. These receptors all stem from a man between 60 and 75 years old in good health and CMV-seropositive. Both conserved end residues are part of each CDR3. The order of the fields is clone size, D gene, J gene, V gene, CDR3 DNA, CDR3 protein. A D gene is named only where the DNA matches it firmly. Clone size is shown for a subset of rows, as once, few, many or a class of expanded clone.

>.|.|TRBJ2-5|TRBV7-7
TGTGCCAGCAGCCCGGGATTCCAAGAGACCCAGTACTTC
CASSPGFQETQYF
>few|.|TRBJ1-6|TRBV4-3
TGCGCCAGCAGCCAAGATCCAGGGGCGGCGGCTTCACCCCTCCACTTT
CASSQDPGAAASPLHF
>.|.|TRBJ2-1|TRBV5-4
TGTGCCAGCAGCTTGGCTCAGAGGGGGGGTCACAATGAGCAGTTCTTC
CASSLAQRGGHNEQFF
>.|TRBD1|TRBJ1-2|TRBV29-1
TGCAGCGTTGACGGGGACAGGGGTCCCCATGGCTACACCTTC
CSVDGDRGPHGYTF
>.|.|TRBJ2-1|TRBV5-1
TGCGCCAGCAGCTTGGAGGGGGGGGCCCACAATGAGCAGTTCTTC
CASSLEGGAHNEQFF
>.|.|TRBJ2-1|TRBV7-7
TGTGCCAGCAGCTTGAGCGGTCCATCTGGGCAGTTCTTC
CASSLSGPSGQFF
>.|.|TRBJ2-3|TRBV5-1
TGCGCCAGCAGCAGACAGGAGGCAGATACGCAGTATTTT
CASSRQEADTQYF
>.|.|TRBJ2-2|TRBV4-3
TGCGCCAGCAGCCAAGATCCTCTGGGAGCCACCGGGGAGCTGTTTTTT
CASSQDPLGATGELFF
>.|.|TRBJ2-1|TRBV2
TGTGCCAGCTCGAGGACACATGAGCAGTTCTTC
CASSRTHEQFF
>.|TRBD1|TRBJ1-4|TRBV6-5
TGTGCCAGCAGGACAGGGTGGAATGAAAAACTGTTTTTT
CASRTGWNEKLFF
>.|.|TRBJ1-5|TRBV14
TGTGCCAGCAGCCAATCAAACACAGGCAATCAGCCCCAGCATTTT
CASSQSNTGNQPQHF
>.|TRBD1|TRBJ1-6|TRBV27
TGTGCCAGCAGTTCTTCAGGGACAGGTTATAATTCACCCCTCCACTTT
CASSSSGTGYNSPLHF
>.|.|TRBJ2-5|TRBV6-7
TGTGCCAGCAGTTACGAATTCGGACGGGGCCAAGAGACCCAGTACTTC
CASSYEFGRGQETQYF
>.|TRBD2|TRBJ2-1|TRBV5-4
TGTGCCAGCAGCCCACGACGGGGGGTTCAACTAAATGAGCAGTTCTTC
CASSPRRGVQLNEQFF
>.|.|TRBJ1-5|TRBV7-2
TGTGCCAGCAGCCTGGGGGGGGTGAGCAATCAGCCCCAGCATTTT
CASSLGGVSNQPQHF
>.|.|TRBJ1-1|TRBV6-1
TGTGCCAGCGTTGACTTCCTGGCCACTGAAGCTTTCTTT
CASVDFLATEAFF
>.|TRBD1|TRBJ1-4|TRBV7-6
TGTGCCAGCAGCCTCGGACAGGGTAATGAAAAACTGTTTTTT
CASSLGQGNEKLFF
>.|TRBD2|TRBJ2-7|TRBV5-1
TGCGCCAGCACCCCCAACAGCGGGGGGTCCTACGAGCAGTACTTC
CASTPNSGGSYEQYF
>.|.|TRBJ1-5|TRBV11-2
TGTGCCAGCAGCTCGCCGGGAGGCAATCAGCCCCAGCATTTT
CASSSPGGNQPQHF
>.|.|TRBJ1-2|TRBV10-2
TGCGCCAGCAGCCCCAGGGCGGGGGGCTACACCTTC
CASSPRAGGYTF
>.|TRBD1|TRBJ2-7|TRBV30
TGTGCCTGGAGCCCCCACAGGGGACGGAGCGAGCAGTACTTC
CAWSPHRGRSEQYF
>few|.|TRBJ1-1|TRBV28
TGTGCCAGCAGTTTACTCGGGAGTGGGACTGAAGCTTTCTTT
CASSLLGSGTEAFF
>.|.|TRBJ2-2|TRBV7-2
TGTGCCAGCAGCCTGATTCAGGAAACCGGGGAGCTGTTTTTT
CASSLIQETGELFF
>.|.|TRBJ1-5|TRBV10-3
TGTGCCATCAGTGCTGGGGAGGGAAACAATCAGCCCCAGCATTTT
CAISAGEGNNQPQHF